What follows are 26 T cell receptor beta chains derived from one specimen sequenced in a study of response to subunit inactivated influenza vaccine. TCRdb reanalysed the RT-PCR reads using MiXCR and keeps one entry per CDR3 protein. The sample shows about 540,000 distinct CDR3 sequences, 20% to 25% of them seen only once. The same data also contributed to another study, on T cells expressing NK-cell markers. From that paper: Libraries used 5'RACE template switching adding universal primer site and UMIs.

The input for sequencing was CD4+ T cells sorted from PBMCs, taken less than 13 days after vaccination. Receptor source: a man between 50 and 59 years old who received an inactivated influenza vaccine.

The DNA of the CDR3 is TGTGCCAGCAGTCACAGGGCCCCACAGACCCTTGGGACCCAGTACTTC. Translation gives CASSHRAPQTLGTQYF. This chain uses TRBV12-3 or TRBV12-4 with TRBJ2-5; perhaps TRBD1 as D (6 bases). The CDR3 consists of 16 residues. Trimming removed 5 bases at V and 7 bases at J, with 23 bases between.

The chain is built from TRBV27 and TRBJ1-1; 8 bases are a match to TRBD1. Germline CDR1 MNHEY, CDR2 SMNVEV (reference sequence). The length of the CDR3 is 15 residues. V dropped 6 bases and J dropped 1; count of bases not matched to a gene: 7. This CDR3 is CASRRTGTGNTEAFF. CDR3 in DNA: TGTGCCAGCAGACGCACCGGGACAGGGAACACTGAAGCTTTCTTT.

This chain's CDR3 is CASSERDSNKNIQYF. In DNA, the CDR3 is TGTGCCAGCAGTGAAAGGGACAGCAACAAAAACATTCAGTACTTC. The chain joins TRBV6-1 to TRBJ2-4; TRBD1 matches at 7 bases. Trimming removed 2 bases from V and 3 bases from J; junction bases left unmatched: 4. The CDR3 contains 15 residues. Looked up from germline, CDR1 is MNHNS and CDR2 is SASEGT.

This clonotype has more than one count but fewer than ten. The gene calls are TRBV7-9 and TRBJ2-7; D remains ambiguous. V lost 7 bases and J 1 base, leaving 8 bases between the germline ends. The germline V gene encodes CDR1 SEHNR and CDR2 FQNEAQ (reference sequence). This CDR3 has 12 amino acids. CDR3 residues: CASNKDSYEQYF. The CDR3 DNA reads as TGTGCCAGCAACAAAGATTCCTACGAGCAGTACTTC. The whole variable domain, remainder taken from reference TRBV7-9 and TRBJ2-7, is DTGVSQNPRHKITKRGQNVTFRCDPISEHNRLYWYRQTLGQGPEFLTYFQNEAQLEKSRLLSDRFSAERPKGSFSTLEIQRTEQGDSAMYLCASNKDSYEQYFGPGTRLTVT.

The chain recombines TRBV15 with TRBJ1-2; 9 nucleotides line up with TRBD1. V was pared by 5 bases and J by 7 bases, with 8 bases of the junction left unmatched. Germline-derived CDR1 and CDR2 are LNHNV and YYDKDF (reference sequence). This CDR3 is built from 14 residues. The CDR3 DNA reads TGTGCCACCAGCGGGGGACAGGGTATTTTTGGCTACACCTTC. Its translation: CATSGGQGIFGYTF.

This chain links TRBV7-9 with TRBJ2-1; D call uncertain. CDR1 is SEHNR and CDR2 is FQNEAQ in the germline V gene (reference sequence). The V and J ends lost 3 bases and 9 bases respectively, with 21 bases between them. This CDR3 has 16 residues. The CDR3 is CASSLLSRDLRGEQFF. For the CDR3, the DNA is TGTGCCAGCAGCTTGCTGTCTCGAGACCTACGAGGTGAGCAGTTCTTC.

CDR3 sequence reads: CASSFLASQETQYF. In DNA form, the CDR3 reads TGCGCCAGCAGCTTCTTGGCGTCTCAAGAGACCCAGTACTTC. The J gene is TRBJ2-5, the V gene TRBV5-1; D uncertain. The length of the CDR3 is 14 residues. Germline values: CDR1 SGHRS, CDR2 YFSETQ. The V gene lost 2 bases and the J gene lost 2 bases, with 10 bases spanning the gap.

The chain employs TRBV19 and TRBJ2-2; 9 bases are a match to TRBD1. Germline CDR1 reads LNHDA; CDR2 reads SQIVND (reference sequence). The CDR3 runs 14 residues. The junction had 7 bases not matched to a gene; V was cut back by 10 bases and J by 4 bases. The CDR3: CATTGGFATGELFF. The CDR3 region has the DNA TGTGCCACCACAGGGGGCTTTGCCACCGGGGAGCTGTTTTTT. Looking up the rest from reference TRBV19 and TRBJ2-2 gives the full variable domain: DGGITQSPKYLFRKEGQNVTLSCEQNLNHDAMYWYRQDPGQGLRLIYYSQIVNDFQKGDIAEGYSVSREKKESFPLTVTSAQKNPTAFYLCATTGGFATGELFFGEGSRLTVL.

V and J are TRBV7-2 and TRBJ1-1; D is possibly TRBD1 (6 bases). The V and J ends lost 5 bases and 10 bases respectively, with 26 bases between them. The CDR3 is 16 amino acids. Germline assignment: CDR1 SGHTA and CDR2 FQGNSA. The CDR3: CASSIQGSSLIDAAFF. The CDR3, as DNA: TGTGCCAGCAGCATTCAGGGGAGCTCACTGATCGATGCAGCTTTCTTT.

J is TRBJ2-5 and V is TRBV5-1; D remains unclear. The CDR3 contains 13 residues. Germline lookup yields CDR1 SGHRS and CDR2 YFSETQ. Trimming pared 4 bases from V and 1 base from J, leaving 8 bases between. The CDR3 DNA sequence: TGCGCCAGCAGCCCTAGGCCCCAAGAGACCCAGTACTTC. It yields the protein CASSPRPQETQYF.

CDR3 sequence (DNA): TGTGCCAGCGTGGATCGGGACAGGGGAGGCGGTGAGCAGTTCTTC. Protein: CASVDRDRGGGEQFF. This chain uses TRBV6-2 or TRBV6-3 with TRBJ2-1; TRBD1 agrees at 10 bases. The CDR3 has 15 residues. J lost 9 bases, V lost 8 bases, and 13 bases had no gene match. CDR1 is MNHEY, CDR2 SVGEGT, per germline.

The sample holds many counts of this clonotype. This sequence joins TRBV5-1 and TRBJ2-5, with D possibly being TRBD1 (6 bases). The V end lost 1 base, the J end lost 3 bases, and 7 bases lay between the germline ends. Germline CDR1 reads SGHRS; CDR2 reads YFSETQ. The CDR3 extends over 13 amino acids. The CDR3 protein is CASSLPGEETQYF. The CDR3 nucleotides are TGCGCCAGCAGCTTGCCAGGGGAAGAGACCCAGTACTTC.

J is TRBJ2-3 and V is TRBV5-6; TRBD1 matches 11 bases. Germline CDR1 SGHDT, CDR2 YYEEEE. The V and J ends lost 5 bases and 5 bases, in that order; junction bases with no gene match: 10. The CDR3 is 16 amino acids. The CDR3 region is CASSSDRGLLEDTQYF. The CDR3 nucleotides are TGTGCCAGCAGTTCGGACAGGGGGCTTTTGGAAGATACGCAGTATTTT. The full variable domain, in which reference TRBV5-6 and TRBJ2-3 provide the parts outside the CDR3, is DAGVTQSPTHLIKTRGQQVTLRCSPKSGHDTVSWYQQALGQGPQFIFQYYEEEERQRGNFPDRFSGHQFPNYSSELNVNALLLGDSALYLCASSSDRGLLEDTQYFGPGTRLTVL.

V usage is TRBV7-3 and J usage is TRBJ2-5, with D uncertain. Trimming removed 4 bases at V and 4 bases at J, with 10 bases between. The CDR3 totals 13 residues. Germline lookup yields CDR1 SGHTA and CDR2 FQGTGA. The chain's CDR3 is CASSSSPSETQYF. CDR3 coding DNA: TGTGCCAGCAGCTCTAGTCCGTCAGAGACCCAGTACTTC. The variable domain in full, completed from reference TRBV7-3 and TRBJ2-5, reads GAGVSQTPSNKVTEKGKYVELRCDPISGHTALYWYRQSLGQGPEFLIYFQGTGAADDSGLPNDRFFAVRPEGSVSTLKIQRTERGDSAVYLCASSSSPSETQYFGPGTRLLVL.

V usage is TRBV29-1 and J usage is TRBJ2-5; 9 bases match TRBD1. From germline, CDR1 is SQVTM and CDR2 ANQGSEA. After removal of 5 bases from V and 1 base from J, the junction contained 5 bases not matched to a gene. This CDR3 is built from 14 residues. CDR3 residues: CSVWDRVPQETQYF. CDR3 coding DNA: TGCAGCGTTTGGGACAGGGTTCCCCAAGAGACCCAGTACTTC.

The rearrangement uses TRBV10-3 and TRBJ2-7; tentative D call: TRBD1 (6 bases). Germline V gene data show CDR1 as ENHRY and CDR2 as SYGVKD. CDR3 length: 16 residues. V lost 2 bases and J 1 base, leaving 15 bases between the germline ends. In DNA form, the CDR3 reads TGTGCCATCAGTGAGGGGCCCGCGGACAGTTCCTACGAGCAGTACTTC. Translating gives CAISEGPADSSYEQYF.

The gene calls are TRBV3-1 and TRBJ2-2; D uncertain. CDR1 LGHDT and CDR2 YNNKEL come from the germline V gene (reference sequence). Deletions cut 1 base from V and 6 bases from J, with 6 bases between. CDR3 length equals 13 residues. The CDR3 DNA reads as TGTGCCAGCAGCCAAGGACGGGCCGGGGAGCTGTTTTTT. This sequence encodes CASSQGRAGELFF.

The table lists this clonotype with a few counts. This chain connects TRBV12-3 or TRBV12-4 to TRBJ1-1; the D is unclear. This CDR3 contains 15 residues. Trimming stripped 6 bases from V and 1 base from J, with 15 bases between. DNA for the CDR3: TGTGCCAGCAGACAAGAAAGAGGACGGAACACTGAAGCTTTCTTT. Residues: CASRQERGRNTEAFF.

This clonotype was counted only a few times. The chain has TRBV10-3 and TRBJ1-5; TRBD1 agrees at 7 bases. CDR1 ENHRY and CDR2 SYGVKD come from the germline V gene. With 6 bases clipped from V and 3 bases from J, the junction kept 5 bases outside the gene matches. This CDR3 spans 14 amino acids. The CDR3 region has the DNA TGTGCCATCAGCCCGGGACAGAACAATCAGCCCCAGCATTTT. Translation: CAISPGQNNQPQHF.

Many counts were recorded for this clonotype. This rearrangement joins TRBV5-6 to TRBJ1-6, with no clear D. The CDR3 loop spans 14 amino acids. Germline V CDR1 and CDR2: SGHDT, YYEEEE. The germline V and J ends were trimmed by 0 bases and 7 bases, with 8 bases remaining between them. CDR3 sequence reads: CASSLVGSNSPLHF. DNA of the CDR3: TGTGCCAGCAGCTTGGTAGGCAGCAATTCACCCCTCCACTTT.

In this sample, this clonotype turned up a few times. The chain links TRBV10-3 to TRBJ2-1, with 12 bases lining up with TRBD2. This CDR3 has 14 amino acids. J gave up 7 bases and V 2 bases, and 0 bases lay outside the gene matches. From germline, CDR1 is ENHRY and CDR2 SYGVKD. This CDR3 reads CAISETSGGNEQFF. CDR3 bases: TGTGCCATCAGTGAGACTAGCGGGGGGAATGAGCAGTTCTTC.

Only a few counts were recorded for this clonotype. The chain employs TRBV29-1 and TRBJ2-1, with 7 bases that match TRBD1. Germline CDR1 SQVTM, CDR2 ANQGSEA. The trim removed 7 bases at V and 0 bases at J, leaving 3 bases unmatched. CDR3 length: 13 residues. The CDR3 reads CSATGSSYNEQFF. The CDR3 DNA reads TGCAGCGCGACAGGGAGCTCCTACAATGAGCAGTTCTTC.

Only a few counts were recorded for this clonotype. This chain links TRBV24-1 with TRBJ2-3, with D tentatively TRBD1 or TRBD2 (5 bases each). CDR1 and CDR2 from the germline V gene are KGHDR and SFDVKD. Trimming removed 4 bases at V and 6 bases at J, with 22 bases between. CDR3 length equals 17 residues. The CDR3, as DNA: TGTGCCACCAGTGACCCCCCGGGACGGTCTTTGGTGGATACGCAGTATTTT. It translates to CATSDPPGRSLVDTQYF.

The CDR3 here is CSARMRGGKDNEQFF. CDR3 sequence (DNA): TGCAGTGCTAGAATGCGTGGCGGTAAGGACAATGAGCAGTTCTTC. The rearrangement joins TRBV20-1 to TRBJ2-1; D is ambiguous. The germline V gene has CDR1 DFQATT and CDR2 SNEGSKA (reference sequence). The CDR3 is 15 residues long. Trimming left V 2 bases short and J 5 bases short, with 16 bases between.

The V gene is TRBV7-6, the J gene TRBJ2-7; 9 bases agree with TRBD2. CDR3 length: 15 residues. The junction had 8 bases not matched to a gene; V was cut back by 4 bases and J by 4 bases. The V gene's germline CDR1 is SGHVS and CDR2 FNYEAQ. Here the CDR3 DNA reads TGTGCCAGCAGCTACGTAGCGGGAGAAGGGTACGAGCAGTACTTC. This translates into CASSYVAGEGYEQYF.

The chain has TRBV20-1 and TRBJ1-1; TRBD1 matches at 7 bases. Trimming cost V 5 bases and J 4 bases; bases outside gene matches: 16. Germline loops: CDR1 DFQATT, CDR2 SNEGSKA (reference sequence). This CDR3 contains 16 residues. The CDR3 is CSAYSTRQGRGTEAFF. The DNA for the CDR3 is TGCAGTGCTTACTCGACAAGACAGGGAAGGGGCACTGAAGCTTTCTTT.